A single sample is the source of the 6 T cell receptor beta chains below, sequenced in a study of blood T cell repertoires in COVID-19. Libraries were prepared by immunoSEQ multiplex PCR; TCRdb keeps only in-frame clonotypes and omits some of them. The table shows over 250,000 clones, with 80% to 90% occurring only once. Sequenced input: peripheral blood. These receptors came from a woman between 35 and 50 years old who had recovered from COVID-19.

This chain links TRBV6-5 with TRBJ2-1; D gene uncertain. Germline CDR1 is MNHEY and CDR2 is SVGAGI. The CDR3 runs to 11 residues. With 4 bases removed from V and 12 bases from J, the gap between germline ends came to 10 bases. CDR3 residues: CASSSYTGQFF. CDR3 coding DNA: TGTGCCAGCAGTTCCTACACGGGGCAGTTCTTC.

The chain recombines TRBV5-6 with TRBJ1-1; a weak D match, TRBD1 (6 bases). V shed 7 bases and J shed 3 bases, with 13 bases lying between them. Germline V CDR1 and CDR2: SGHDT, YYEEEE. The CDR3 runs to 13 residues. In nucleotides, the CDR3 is TGTGCCAGCCGCAGGGGTTACGACACTGAAGCTTTCTTT. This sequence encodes CASRRGYDTEAFF.

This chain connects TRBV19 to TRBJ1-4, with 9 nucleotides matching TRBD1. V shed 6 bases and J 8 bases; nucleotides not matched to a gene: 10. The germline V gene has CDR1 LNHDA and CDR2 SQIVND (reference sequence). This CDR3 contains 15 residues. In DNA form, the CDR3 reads TGTGCCAGTAGCGGGTCCGGGACAGGGAACGAAAAACTGTTTTTT. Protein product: CASSGSGTGNEKLFF.

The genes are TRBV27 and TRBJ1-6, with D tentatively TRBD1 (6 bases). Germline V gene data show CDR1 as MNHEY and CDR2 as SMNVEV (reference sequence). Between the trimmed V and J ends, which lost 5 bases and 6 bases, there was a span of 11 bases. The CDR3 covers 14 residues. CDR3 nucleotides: TGTGCCAGCAGTCCGGACAGATTTAATTCACCCCTCCACTTT. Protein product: CASSPDRFNSPLHF.

The CDR3 sequence is CASSLGPLATEAFF. The CDR3 nucleotides are TGTGCCAGCTCCTTGGGCCCTTTGGCCACTGAAGCTTTCTTT. The chain joins TRBV18 to TRBJ1-1; D remains unclear. The CDR3 consists of 14 residues. Germline V lookup: CDR1 KGHSH, CDR2 LQKENI. Trimming stripped 6 bases from V and 4 bases from J, with 15 bases between.

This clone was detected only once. In DNA form, the CDR3 reads TGTGCCAGCGGACGGACAGAAGACAATGAGCAGTTCTTC. As protein: CASGRTEDNEQFF. The chain employs TRBV2 and TRBJ2-1; tentatively, D is TRBD1 (6 bases). V was pared by 8 bases and J by 5 bases, with 13 bases between. This CDR3 spans 13 amino acids. Germline lookup yields CDR1 SNHLY and CDR2 FYNNEI.